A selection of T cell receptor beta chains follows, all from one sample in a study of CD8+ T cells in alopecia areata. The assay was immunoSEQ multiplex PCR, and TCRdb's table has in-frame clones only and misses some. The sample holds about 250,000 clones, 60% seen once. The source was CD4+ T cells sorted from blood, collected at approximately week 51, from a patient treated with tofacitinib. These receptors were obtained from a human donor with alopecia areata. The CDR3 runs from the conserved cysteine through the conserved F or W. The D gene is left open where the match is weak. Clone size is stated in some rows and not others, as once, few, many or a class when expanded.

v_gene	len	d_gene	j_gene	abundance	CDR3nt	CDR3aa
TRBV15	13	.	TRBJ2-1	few	TGTGCCACCAGCAGAGATCGTTTAGGTGAGCAGTTCTTC	CATSRDRLGEQFF
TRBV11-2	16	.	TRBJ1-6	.	TGTGCCAGCAGCGAGGTATGGAGCTCCTATAATTCACCCCTCCACTTT	CASSEVWSSYNSPLHF
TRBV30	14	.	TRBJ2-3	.	TGTGCCTGTCATTTCCCTGGGGGCACAGATACGCAGTATTTT	CACHFPGGTDTQYF
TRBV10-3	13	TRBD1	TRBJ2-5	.	TGTGCCATCGGGACAGGGTTATGGGAGACCCAGTACTTC	CAIGTGLWETQYF
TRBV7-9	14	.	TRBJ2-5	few	TGTGCCAGCAGGGTCATTGGGCCCCAAGAGACCCAGTACTTC	CASRVIGPQETQYF
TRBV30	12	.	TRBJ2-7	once	TGTGCCTGGGCTGGGGGGAGCCACGAGCAGTACTTC	CAWAGGSHEQYF
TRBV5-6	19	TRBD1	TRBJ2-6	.	TGTGCCAGCAGCCCCCTTCCGGGACAGGGGTTTAATGGGGCCAACGTCCTGACTTTC	CASSPLPGQGFNGANVLTF
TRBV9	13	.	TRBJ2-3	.	TGTGCCAGCAGCGTGCTAAGCACAGATACGCAGTATTTT	CASSVLSTDTQYF
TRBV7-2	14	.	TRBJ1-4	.	TGTGCCAGCAGCGTCGGCGGTACTAATGAAAAACTGTTTTTT	CASSVGGTNEKLFF
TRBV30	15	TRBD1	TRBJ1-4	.	TGTGCCTGGAGTCGGATGGACAGGAATAATGAAAAACTGTTTTTT	CAWSRMDRNNEKLFF
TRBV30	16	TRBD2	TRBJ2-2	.	TGTGCCTGGACGCGGCTAGCGGGGATAGGCACCGGGGAGCTGTTTTTT	CAWTRLAGIGTGELFF
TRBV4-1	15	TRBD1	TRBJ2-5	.	TGCGCCAGCAGCGCTCCGGACAGGTGGCAAGAGACCCAGTACTTC	CASSAPDRWQETQYF
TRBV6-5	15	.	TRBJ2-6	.	TGTGCCAGCAGCAGAATTAGCTCTGGGGCCAACGTCCTGACTTTC	CASSRISSGANVLTF
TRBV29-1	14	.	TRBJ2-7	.	TGCAGCGTTAAGTCCGGGACGAGATCCTACGAGCAGTACTTC	CSVKSGTRSYEQYF
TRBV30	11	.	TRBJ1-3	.	TGTGCCTGGAGTGTGGAAAACACCATATATTTT	CAWSVENTIYF
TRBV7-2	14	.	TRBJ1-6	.	TGTGCCAGCAGCTTAAAAGGGGGTAATTCACCCCTCCACTTT	CASSLKGGNSPLHF
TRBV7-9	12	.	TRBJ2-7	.	TGTGCCAGCAGCTTAAACTCTGAGGAGCAGTACTTC	CASSLNSEEQYF
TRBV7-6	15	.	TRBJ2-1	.	TGTGCCAGCAGCTTAGGGGCCGCGACCTACAATGAGCAGTTCTTC	CASSLGAATYNEQFF
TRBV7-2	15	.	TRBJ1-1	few	TGTGCCAGCAGCTTCTGGAGACAGTCCAACACTGAAGCTTTCTTT	CASSFWRQSNTEAFF
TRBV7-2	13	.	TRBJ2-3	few	TGTGCCAGCAGCTGGGGGGCAACAGATACGCAGTATTTT	CASSWGATDTQYF
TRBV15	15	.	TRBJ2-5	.	TGTGCCACCAGCAGAGATCGAGGTGGCCTACCACCCCAGTACTTC	CATSRDRGGLPPQYF
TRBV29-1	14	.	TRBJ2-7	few	TGCAGCGTAACAGGGGAGGTAATCATCGGCGAGCAGTACTTC	CSVTGEVIIGEQYF
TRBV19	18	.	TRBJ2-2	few	TGTGCCAGTAGTATGCTCCCCCCTAGCGAGGTATTTACCGGGGAGCTGTTTTTT	CASSMLPPSEVFTGELFF
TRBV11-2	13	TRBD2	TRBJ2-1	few	TGTGCCAGCAGCCAGCGACTAGCTCCTGAGCAGTTCTTC	CASSQRLAPEQFF
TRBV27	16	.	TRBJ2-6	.	TGTGCCAGCAGTTCTGGTCGACTCTCTGGGGCCAACGTCCTGACTTTC	CASSSGRLSGANVLTF